This T cell receptor (beta chain) was identified during a study of cytomegalovirus exposure and HLA in healthy donors. The PCR was carried out with 60 Vbeta primers and 13 Jbeta primers. Using immunoSEQ multiplex PCR, the repertoire was profiled, and TCRdb retains in-frame clones only, with some absent. The sample includes 150,000 to 200,000 clones, 60% to 85% of them seen just once. Trimming removed 6 bases at V and 6 bases at J, with 18 bases between. CDR3 size: 15 residues. Germline values: CDR1 WNHNN, CDR2 SYGVQD (reference sequence). Material for sequencing was PBMCs. This chain links TRBV10-1 with TRBJ2-1; D is possibly TRBD2 (5 bases). The source of this sequence is a woman aged 40 to 50 in good health and CMV-seropositive. CDR3 protein: CASSPIEGSLNEQFF. The CDR3 nucleotides read TGCGCCAGCAGCCCTATCGAGGGCTCCCTCAATGAGCAGTTCTTC.